In its sample, the clone carrying this T cell receptor (beta chain) was seen once. Its cognate antigen is unknown. The sample is drawn from a study of Graves' ophthalmopathy and Graves' hyperthyroidism. Study-wide results and limits: Classification of ophthalmopathy versus stable hyperthyroidism by a 13-signature model yielded around 91% sensitivity and 70% to 83% specificity.

The ends were cut back, 3 bases at V and 5 bases at J, with 14 bases in the middle. Germline V gives CDR1 SEHNR, CDR2 FQNEAQ (reference sequence). This CDR3 region has 16 residues. Amplification of TCR beta CDR3 regions used RNA transcripts. RT-PCR in the first round used HTBI primers; a second-round multiplex PCR followed. TCRdb re-analysed the multiplex PCR reads in MiXCR, keeping a single row per CDR3 protein. Of more than 1,000,000 distinct CDR3 sequences in the sample, about two fifths were seen once. The sample comprised peripheral blood or thyroid tissue (not recorded which). This clonotype was sampled from an adult man with Graves' hyperthyroidism. The chain couples TRBV7-9 to TRBJ1-6; D uncertain. Here the CDR3 reads CASSFDGVGDNSPLHF. In DNA form, the CDR3 reads TGTGCCAGCAGCTTTGATGGGGTAGGCGATAATTCACCCCTCCACTTT. The full variable domain, completed using reference TRBV7-9 and TRBJ1-6, is DTGVSQNPRHKITKRGQNVTFRCDPISEHNRLYWYRQTLGQGPEFLTYFQNEAQLEKSRLLSDRFSAERPKGSFSTLEIQRTEQGDSAMYLCASSFDGVGDNSPLHFGNGTRLTVT.